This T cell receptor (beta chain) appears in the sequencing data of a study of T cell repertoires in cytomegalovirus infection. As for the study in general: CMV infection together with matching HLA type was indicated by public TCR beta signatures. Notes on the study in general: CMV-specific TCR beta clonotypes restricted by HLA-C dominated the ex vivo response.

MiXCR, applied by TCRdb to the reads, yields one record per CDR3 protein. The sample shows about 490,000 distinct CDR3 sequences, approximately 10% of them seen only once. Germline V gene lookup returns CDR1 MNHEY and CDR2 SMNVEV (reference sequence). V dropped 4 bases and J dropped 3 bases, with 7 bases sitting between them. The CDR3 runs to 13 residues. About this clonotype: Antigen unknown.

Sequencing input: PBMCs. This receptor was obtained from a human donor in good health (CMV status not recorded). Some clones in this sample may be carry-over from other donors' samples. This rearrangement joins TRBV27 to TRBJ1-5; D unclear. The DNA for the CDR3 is TGTGCCAGCAGTTCCGGTCTCAATCAGCCCCAGCATTTT. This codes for CASSSGLNQPQHF.